Sequencing of this T cell receptor (beta chain) was carried out in a study of T cell responses to AZD1222 COVID-19 vaccine. Overall study results and limits: An increase in Spike-specific TCR breadth and depth was observed after two AZD1222 doses. The reported proportion of spike-specific TCRs targeting unmutated variant regions was nearly half. Dominant CD4 TCR responses targeted spike regions 160-218 and 743-854.

Second-dose intervals near 4 or 12 weeks were combined. CDR3 length equals 17 residues. Germline values: CDR1 LGHNA, CDR2 YNFKEQ. V was pared by 0 bases and J by 0 bases, with 6 bases of the junction left unmatched. Points on this clone: Its antigen remains unidentified.

Repertoires were generated with immunoSEQ multiplex PCR, while TCRdb's copy carries only in-frame clones and drops some. The repertoire holds 79,000 or so clones, 89% seen once, with over 4% in the top ten. V gene TRBV4-2 combines with J gene TRBJ2-7, with 9 bases that match TRBD2. Sequencing was performed on peripheral blood, taken 28 days after the second AZD1222 dose. The clonotype was recovered from an adult who received the AZD1222 COVID-19 vaccine. In DNA, the CDR3 is TGTGCCAGCAGCCAAGAGCGGGCTAGCGGGGACTCCTACGAGCAGTACTTC. This codes for CASSQERASGDSYEQYF.